This T cell receptor (beta chain) comes out of a study of cytomegalovirus exposure and HLA in healthy donors. Study-wide findings and caveats: Under in vitro conditions, a few CMV-associated chains were confirmed as specific for CMV antigens. Subsequent analysis of the approximately 130 validation repertoires found a tendency for first-cohort TCR clusters to co-occur.

Concerning this clone itself: Its antigen remains unknown.

The data were produced by immunoSEQ multiplex PCR, yet TCRdb's version contains in-frame clones alone and is incomplete. The sample has approximately 190,000 clones, 75% to 90% seen once. Germline lookup yields CDR1 SGHNT and CDR2 YYREEE (reference sequence). This CDR3 spans 14 amino acids. The V gene lost 7 bases and the J gene lost 7 bases, with 18 bases spanning the gap. The chain has TRBV5-4 and TRBJ2-1, with D possibly TRBD1 on 5 matching bases. The sequence was collected from a man in his late teens or twenties in good health and CMV-seropositive. The sequencing input was PBMCs. This chain's CDR3 is CASRVQGVLNEQFF. DNA for the CDR3: TGTGCCAGCCGGGTCCAGGGTGTATTGAATGAGCAGTTCTTC.